What follows are 20 T cell receptor beta chains derived from one specimen sequenced in a study of T cell responses to AZD1222 COVID-19 vaccine. Libraries were prepared by immunoSEQ multiplex PCR; TCRdb keeps only in-frame clonotypes and omits some of them. The data contain about 140,000 clones, 85% to 90% of them singletons. The sample in question was peripheral blood, obtained on day 0 of AZD1222 vaccination. The source is an adult in good health.

The CDR3 protein is CASSPSDNYGYTF. CDR3 DNA: TGTGCCAGCAGTCCCTCAGATAACTATGGCTACACCTTC. The rearrangement uses TRBV6-5 and TRBJ1-2; D ambiguous. The V end was cut by 5 bases, the J end by 1 base, with 8 bases between. Germline loops: CDR1 MNHEY, CDR2 SVGAGI. CDR3 length equals 13 residues.

The chain employs TRBV30 and TRBJ2-1; tentatively, D is TRBD2 (7 bases). The V and J ends lost 2 bases and 4 bases respectively, with 12 bases between them. Germline CDR1 is GTSNPN and CDR2 is SVGIG (reference sequence). CDR3 length: 14 amino acids. The CDR3 region is CAWSRGGLYNEQFF. As DNA, the CDR3 is TGTGCCTGGAGTAGGGGGGGGCTATACAATGAGCAGTTCTTC.

The V call is TRBV19, the J call TRBJ2-5; 11 bases match TRBD2. Germline V gene data show CDR1 as LNHDA and CDR2 as SQIVND (reference sequence). The trim removed 8 bases at V and 5 bases at J, leaving 7 bases unmatched. The CDR3 spans 14 residues. Here the CDR3 DNA reads TGTGCCAGTGCCGCTAGCGGGGGGAGGGAGACCCAGTACTTC. Translation gives CASAASGGRETQYF. Full variable domain (remainder filled in from reference TRBV19 and TRBJ2-5): DGGITQSPKYLFRKEGQNVTLSCEQNLNHDAMYWYRQDPGQGLRLIYYSQIVNDFQKGDIAEGYSVSREKKESFPLTVTSAQKNPTAFYLCASAASGGRETQYFGPGTRLLVL.

The chain links TRBV5-1 to TRBJ1-1; D unresolved. The CDR3 spans 14 residues. Germline loops: CDR1 SGHRS, CDR2 YFSETQ. The ends were cut back, 1 base at V and 2 bases at J, with 9 bases in the middle. In DNA form, the CDR3 reads TGCGCCAGCAGCTTGAATCCAGTTAACACTGAAGCTTTCTTT. Its translation is CASSLNPVNTEAFF.

The rearrangement links TRBV18 to TRBJ2-6, with 8 positions matching TRBD1. This CDR3 contains 14 residues. The V gene end was trimmed by 7 bases and the J gene end by 2 bases; junction bases not matched to a gene: 1. Germline V gene sequence: CDR1 KGHSH, CDR2 LQKENI. The CDR3, as DNA: TGTGCCAGCTTACAGGGGGCTGGGGCCAACGTCCTGACTTTC. This encodes CASLQGAGANVLTF.

J is TRBJ1-1 and V is TRBV5-4; no firm D call. V was shortened by 3 bases and J by 3 bases, with 9 bases between the two germline ends. Germline CDR1 SGHNT, CDR2 YYREEE (reference sequence). There are 13 residues in the CDR3. The CDR3 is CASSSLPDTEAFF. CDR3 bases: TGTGCCAGCAGCTCCCTCCCTGACACTGAAGCTTTCTTT.

The CDR3: CASTWGEVGNTEAFF. The CDR3 DNA is TGTGCCAGCACCTGGGGGGAGGTAGGGAACACTGAAGCTTTCTTT. This sequence joins TRBV5-6 and TRBJ1-1; weak D call: TRBD1 (5 bases). V lost 6 bases and J lost 1, with 16 bases in between. Germline CDR1 and CDR2: SGHDT and YYEEEE. CDR3 length: 15 amino acids. Using reference TRBV5-6 and TRBJ1-1 for the parts outside the CDR3, the full variable domain is DAGVTQSPTHLIKTRGQQVTLRCSPKSGHDTVSWYQQALGQGPQFIFQYYEEEERQRGNFPDRFSGHQFPNYSSELNVNALLLGDSALYLCASTWGEVGNTEAFFGQGTRLTVV.

The V and J genes are TRBV7-8 and TRBJ2-5, with 8 bases identical to TRBD2. The CDR3 runs to 17 residues. Germline CDR1 SGHVS, CDR2 FQNEAQ. V gave up 5 bases and J gave up 0 bases; unmatched junction bases: 11. CDR3 residues: CASSARAGGNHQETQYF. CDR3 DNA: TGTGCCAGCAGCGCAAGGGCGGGGGGCAATCACCAAGAGACCCAGTACTTC.

The V and J genes are TRBV28 and TRBJ1-1; D is perhaps TRBD1 (6 bases). Trimming stripped 6 bases from V and 1 base from J, with 15 bases between. Germline-derived CDR1 and CDR2 are MDHEN and SYDVKM. This CDR3 comprises 15 residues. The CDR3 loop is CASSLGTNWNTEAFF. The CDR3 DNA reads as TGTGCCAGCAGCCTGGGGACAAACTGGAACACTGAAGCTTTCTTT.

This clone came up once. This chain uses TRBV27 with TRBJ1-4; 8 nucleotides align to TRBD1. The J segment lost 2 bases and the V segment lost 5 bases, leaving 4 bases of the junction unmatched. CDR1 is MNHEY and CDR2 is SMNVEV in the germline V gene (reference sequence). This CDR3 comprises 15 residues. CDR3 sequence: CASSGYRGTNEKLFF. The CDR3 DNA reads TGTGCCAGCAGTGGATACAGGGGGACTAATGAAAAACTGTTTTTT.

V gene TRBV10-3 combines with J gene TRBJ1-2, with D perhaps matching TRBD1 (5 bases). The CDR3 has 13 amino acids. Trimming pared 11 bases from V and 6 bases from J, leaving 19 bases between. The germline V gene encodes CDR1 ENHRY and CDR2 SYGVKD. In nucleotides, the CDR3 is TGTGCCGCATCAACCGGGACTCGCCATGGCTACACCTTC. Translated, it gives CAASTGTRHGYTF.

The V gene is TRBV5-6, the J gene TRBJ2-6, with D possibly being TRBD1 (5 bases). The CDR3 runs to 17 residues. Germline V gene lookup returns CDR1 SGHDT and CDR2 YYEEEE. Trimming took off 1 base at V and 1 base at J, with 12 bases between the two ends. The CDR3 DNA is TGTGCCAGCAGCTTGAGAATTTCAGGGTCTGGGGCCAACGTCCTGACTTTC. Amino acids: CASSLRISGSGANVLTF.

This clone was observed a single time. CDR3 in DNA: TGTGCCACCAGCAGAGCCGGAACAGGGGCCGCCCTAGGCAATCAGCCCCAGCATTTT. Protein: CATSRAGTGAALGNQPQHF. This sequence joins TRBV15 and TRBJ1-5; the match to TRBD1 covers 7 bases. Per the germline V gene, CDR1 is LNHNV and CDR2 is YYDKDF (reference sequence). The length of the CDR3 is 19 residues. With V trimmed by 1 base and J by 2 bases, 14 bases remained unmatched.

This clone was picked up one time. The chain couples TRBV3-1 (or the pseudogene TRBV3-2) to TRBJ1-2; weak D call: TRBD1 (5 bases). CDR3 length: 15 amino acids. Deletions cut 4 bases from V and 2 bases from J, with 14 bases between. Germline values: CDR1 LGHDT, CDR2 YNNKEL (reference sequence). In DNA form, the CDR3 reads TGTGCCAGCAGCCCGACGCGACAGACAAACTATGGCTACACCTTC. This codes for CASSPTRQTNYGYTF.

The V and J genes are TRBV18 and TRBJ2-1, with D unresolved. Trimming took 3 bases from V and 7 from J, leaving 13 bases between them. The CDR3 has 14 residues. The germline CDR1 and CDR2 sequences are KGHSH and LQKENI. This CDR3 is CASSPIQVLNEQFF. DNA of the CDR3: TGTGCCAGCTCACCTATCCAGGTCTTGAATGAGCAGTTCTTC.

The rearrangement links TRBV6-5 to TRBJ1-1, with no clear D. Germline CDR1 and CDR2: MNHEY and SVGAGI. There are 13 residues in the CDR3. V was pared by 8 bases and J by 0 bases, with 10 bases between. The CDR3 DNA reads as TGTGCCAGCGTCGAGAGACTGAACACTGAAGCTTTCTTT. This encodes CASVERLNTEAFF.

The V and J genes are TRBV4-1 and TRBJ1-4; D is possibly TRBD1 (5 bases). The V gene lost 4 bases and the J gene lost 0 bases, with 21 bases spanning the gap. In germline, CDR1 is MGHRA, CDR2 YSYEKL. The CDR3 is 19 residues long. CDR3 amino acids: CASSRRPGGGHATNEKLFF. The CDR3 nucleotides are TGCGCCAGCAGCCGCAGGCCCGGGGGAGGACATGCAACTAATGAAAAACTGTTTTTT.

The chain joins TRBV7-2 to TRBJ1-3; D is undetermined. Trimming took off 1 base at V and 0 bases at J, with 7 bases between the two ends. The germline V gene has CDR1 SGHTA and CDR2 FQGNSA. The CDR3 has 15 residues. The CDR3 DNA reads as TGTGCCAGCAGCTTAGATCGGAGCTCTGGAAACACCATATATTTT. Translating it yields CASSLDRSSGNTIYF.

The chain employs TRBV6-5 and TRBJ1-1; D gene uncertain. Germline CDR1 is MNHEY and CDR2 is SVGAGI. The CDR3 totals 13 residues. V shed 4 bases and J shed 3 bases, with 9 bases lying between them. For the CDR3, the DNA is TGTGCCAGCAGTTCCCATCGGGACACTGAAGCTTTCTTT. The encoded protein is CASSSHRDTEAFF.

The chain carries TRBV5-4 and TRBJ2-2, with D possibly matching TRBD2 (6 bases). CDR1 is SGHNT, CDR2 YYREEE, per germline (reference sequence). Trimming took off 2 bases at V and 4 bases at J, with 6 bases between the two ends. This CDR3 region has 13 residues. The CDR3 loop is CASSFSGTGELFF. CDR3 nucleotides: TGTGCCAGCAGCTTTAGCGGCACCGGGGAGCTGTTTTTT.